The sequence of this T cell receptor (beta chain) was determined in a study of cytomegalovirus exposure and HLA in healthy donors. The study's findings and limits: Investigators reported 164 TCR beta chains as tied to cytomegalovirus. Reported results showed that the classifier diagnosed cytomegalovirus status with high specificity and sensitivity. A later analysis showed that HLA-associated TCR beta chains had undergone more clonal expansion than equally common others.

Turning to this clone: What it recognizes is unknown.

The PCR ran on 60 Vbeta and 13 Jbeta primers. The method was immunoSEQ multiplex PCR; TCRdb's version includes in-frame clones alone and lacks a portion of them. Counted here are about 190,000 clones, approximately 79% occurring once; the ten biggest clones make up around 1.6%. Source material: PBMCs. This TCR came from a woman aged 18-30 years in good health and CMV-seronegative.

The CDR3 bases are TGTGCCAGCGGTACAGGGGGCCAAGATACGCAGTATTTT. This gives the protein CASGTGGQDTQYF. The genes are TRBV6-1 and TRBJ2-3; 9 nucleotides match TRBD1. This CDR3 has 13 residues. The V gene end was trimmed by 8 bases and the J gene end by 5 bases; junction bases not matched to a gene: 5. Germline V gives CDR1 MNHNS, CDR2 SASEGT.